This note documents a single T cell receptor (beta chain) sequence. Antigen specificity is unknown. Per germline, CDR1 MRHNA and CDR2 SNTAGT. The CDR3 totals 16 residues. Losses at the gene ends were 6 bases for V and 2 bases for J; bases not matched to a gene: 10. The data are from a study of cytomegalovirus exposure and HLA in healthy donors. General study points: Subsequent analysis revealed that first-cohort TCR clusters tended to co-occur in the 120 or so validation repertoires. Rare sequences made up most TCRs, while some public TCRs were found in many donors. In vitro assays verified that a few CMV-associated chains recognized CMV antigens specifically.

The donors belonged to the 120-subject validation cohort, separate from the approximately 700-subject first cohort. Clones were read by immunoSEQ multiplex PCR, and TCRdb kept only the in-frame ones, dropping some. The table has roughly 190,000 clones, around 88% seen once. This chain connects TRBV6-4 to TRBJ1-5, with 7 nucleotides matching TRBD1. The sequence was collected from a woman aged 18 to 35 in good health and CMV-seronegative. The sequenced material came from PBMCs. This CDR3 is CASREERDSCNQPQHF. CDR3 nucleotide sequence: TGTGCCAGCAGGGAAGAACGGGACAGCTGCAATCAGCCCCAGCATTTT.